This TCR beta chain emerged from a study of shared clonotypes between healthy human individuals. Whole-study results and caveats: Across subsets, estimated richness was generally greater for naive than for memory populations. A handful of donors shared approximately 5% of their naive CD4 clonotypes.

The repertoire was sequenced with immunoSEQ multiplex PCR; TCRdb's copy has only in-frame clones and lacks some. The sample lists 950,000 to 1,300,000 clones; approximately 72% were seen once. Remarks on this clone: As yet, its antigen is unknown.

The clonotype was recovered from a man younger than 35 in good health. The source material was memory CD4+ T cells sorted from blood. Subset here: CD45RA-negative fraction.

The CDR3 is CASSLPSRGRSGDEQFF. In DNA form, the CDR3 reads TGTGCCAGCAGCCTACCCTCCCGCGGGAGGTCGGGGGATGAGCAGTTCTTC. This chain links TRBV11-2 with TRBJ2-1, with TRBD2 matching over 8 bases. The length of the CDR3 is 17 residues. V shed 5 bases and J 8 bases; nucleotides not matched to a gene: 17. The germline V gene has CDR1 SGHAT and CDR2 FQNNGV. Filled out from reference TRBV11-2 and TRBJ2-1, the complete variable domain reads EAGVAQSPRYKIIEKRQSVAFWCNPISGHATLYWYQQILGQGPKLLIQFQNNGVVDDSQLPKDRFSAERLKGVDSTLKIQPAKLEDSAVYLCASSLPSRGRSGDEQFFGPGTRLTVL.